The clone carrying this T cell receptor beta chain came up many times. The antigen is undetermined. The data were taken from a study of breast tumors, draining lymph nodes, adjacent tissues. General study points: Tumor TCR diversity was below lymph nodes but above nontumor tissue. Most tumor T cells seemingly derive from lymph node, then expand in tumor.

The CDR3 sequence is 15 residues long. Trimming left V 2 bases short and J 1 base short, with 7 bases between. Germline V gene sequence: CDR1 SGHTS, CDR2 YDEGEE. TCRdb reprocessed the multiplex PCR reads with MiXCR, giving one entry per CDR3 protein. The repertoire includes 20,000 to 25,000 distinct CDR3 sequences, 50% of them detected once, and roughly 8.3% sits in the top ten. Sequenced: breast tumor tissue. The TCR was taken from a female donor with breast cancer. Some clones in this sample may be carry-over from other donors' samples. The J gene is TRBJ2-6, the V gene TRBV5-8, with D uncertain. The DNA of the CDR3 is TGTGCCAGCAGCTTCTTAGGGTCTGGGGCCAACGTCCTGACTTTC. Translating it yields CASSFLGSGANVLTF. Full variable domain (rest looked up from reference TRBV5-8 and TRBJ2-6): EAGVTQSPTHLIKTRGQQATLRCSPISGHTSVYWYQQALGLGLQFLLWYDEGEERNRGNFPPRFSGRQFPNYSSELNVNALELEDSALYLCASSFLGSGANVLTFGAGSRLTVL.